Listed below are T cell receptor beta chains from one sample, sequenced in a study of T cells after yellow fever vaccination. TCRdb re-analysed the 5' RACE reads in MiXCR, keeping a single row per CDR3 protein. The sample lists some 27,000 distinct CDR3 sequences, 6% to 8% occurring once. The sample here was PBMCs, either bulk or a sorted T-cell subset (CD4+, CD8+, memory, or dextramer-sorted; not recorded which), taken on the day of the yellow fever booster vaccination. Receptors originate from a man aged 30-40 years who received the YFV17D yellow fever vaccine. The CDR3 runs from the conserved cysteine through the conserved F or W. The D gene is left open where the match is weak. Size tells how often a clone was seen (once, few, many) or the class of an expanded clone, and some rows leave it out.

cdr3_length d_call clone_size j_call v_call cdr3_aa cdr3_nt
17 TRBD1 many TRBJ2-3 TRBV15 CATSTNRRGGNIDTQYF TGTGCCACCAGCACCAACCGAAGAGGGGGCAATATTGATACGCAGTATTTT
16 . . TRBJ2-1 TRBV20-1 CSAYSRGAVSYNEQFF TGCAGTGCCTATTCCCGGGGGGCGGTATCCTACAATGAGCAGTTCTTC
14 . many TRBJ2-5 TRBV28 CASSPDGRDGTQYF TGTGCCAGCAGTCCCGACGGGCGGGATGGGACCCAGTACTTC
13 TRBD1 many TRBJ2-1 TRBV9 CASSAPQGNEQFF TGTGCCAGCAGCGCCCCACAGGGGAATGAGCAGTTCTTC
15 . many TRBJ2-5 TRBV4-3 CASSQSGASFGTQYF TGCGCCAGCAGCCAATCGGGGGCTTCGTTCGGGACCCAGTACTTC
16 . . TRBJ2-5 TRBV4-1 CASSRHGSGTQETQYF TGCGCCAGCAGTAGGCACGGTAGCGGCACCCAAGAGACCCAGTACTTC
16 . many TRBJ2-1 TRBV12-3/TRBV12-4 CASSLHGRTSYNEQFF TGTGCCAGCAGTTTACATGGGCGGACTTCCTACAATGAGCAGTTCTTC
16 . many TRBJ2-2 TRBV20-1 CSARVGSGSNTGELFF TGCAGTGCTAGAGTAGGGAGCGGGTCGAACACCGGGGAGCTGTTTTTT
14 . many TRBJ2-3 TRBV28 CASTPPGARDTQYF TGTGCCAGCACCCCCCCGGGGGCTAGGGATACGCAGTATTTT
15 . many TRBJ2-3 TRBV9 CASSVSGTSTDTQYF TGTGCCAGCAGCGTAAGCGGAACTAGCACAGATACGCAGTATTTT
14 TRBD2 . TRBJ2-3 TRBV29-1 CSVEREGSTDTQYF TGCAGCGTGGAGCGGGAGGGAAGCACAGATACGCAGTATTTT
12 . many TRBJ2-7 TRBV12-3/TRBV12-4 CASRAPSYEQYF TGTGCCAGCAGAGCACCCTCCTACGAGCAGTACTTC
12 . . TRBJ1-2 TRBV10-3 CAISERGDGYTF TGTGCCATCAGTGAGAGGGGGGACGGCTACACCTTC
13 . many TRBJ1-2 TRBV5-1 CASSLAQGGGYTF TGCGCCAGCAGCTTGGCGCAGGGAGGAGGCTACACCTTC
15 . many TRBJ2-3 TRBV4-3 CASSQLVGITDTQYF TGCGCCAGCAGCCAGTTGGTCGGGATTACAGATACGCAGTATTTT
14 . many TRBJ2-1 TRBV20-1 CSATKAHGFNEQFF TGCAGTGCGACGAAGGCCCACGGGTTCAATGAGCAGTTCTTC
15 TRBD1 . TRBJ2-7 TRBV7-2 CASSSRAGGLYEQYF TGTGCCAGCAGCTCCCGGGCAGGGGGCCTTTACGAGCAGTACTTC
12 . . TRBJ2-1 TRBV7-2 CASSQWLNEQFF TGTGCCAGCAGCCAATGGCTCAATGAGCAGTTCTTC
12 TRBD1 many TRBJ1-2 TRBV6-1 CASSATGDGYTF TGTGCCAGCAGTGCGACAGGGGATGGCTACACCTTC
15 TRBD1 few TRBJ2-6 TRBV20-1 CSAGQGASGANVLTF TGCAGTGCTGGACAGGGTGCCTCTGGGGCCAACGTCCTGACTTTC
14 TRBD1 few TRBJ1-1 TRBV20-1 CSANYGDRNTEAFF TGCAGTGCAAACTACGGGGACAGAAACACTGAAGCTTTCTTT
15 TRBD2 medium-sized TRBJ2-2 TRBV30 CAWRAGTSDTGELFF TGTGCCTGGAGAGCCGGGACTAGTGACACCGGGGAGCTGTTTTTT
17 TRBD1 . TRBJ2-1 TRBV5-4 CASNTLFSQGAGNEQFF TGTGCCAGCAATACCCTCTTTTCTCAGGGGGCCGGCAATGAGCAGTTCTTC
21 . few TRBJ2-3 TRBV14 CASSQVLWGVRGTLDPDTQYF TGTGCCAGCAGCCAAGTGCTCTGGGGGGTGCGGGGAACCCTTGATCCAGATACGCAGTATTTT
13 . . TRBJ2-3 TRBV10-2 CASSPGLRDTQYF TGCGCCAGCAGTCCTGGACTAAGGGATACGCAGTATTTT
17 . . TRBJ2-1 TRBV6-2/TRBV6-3 CASSPPTGSSTYNEQFF TGTGCCAGCAGTCCACCTACAGGGAGTAGTACCTACAATGAGCAGTTCTTC
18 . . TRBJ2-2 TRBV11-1 CASSKPKSGPSNTGELFF TGTGCCAGCAGCAAACCCAAATCCGGGCCTTCTAACACCGGGGAGCTGTTTTTT
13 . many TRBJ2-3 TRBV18 CASSPVAADTQYF TGTGCCAGCTCACCCGTAGCGGCAGATACGCAGTATTTT
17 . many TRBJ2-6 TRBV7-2 CASSLARGGPWANVLTF TGTGCCAGCAGCTTAGCAAGAGGGGGTCCCTGGGCCAACGTCCTGACTTTC
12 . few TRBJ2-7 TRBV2 CASSPQVYEQYF TGTGCCAGCAGCCCCCAGGTCTACGAGCAGTACTTC
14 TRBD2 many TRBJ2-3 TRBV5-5 CASSVRGVEDTQYF TGTGCCAGCAGTGTGCGGGGGGTTGAAGATACGCAGTATTTT
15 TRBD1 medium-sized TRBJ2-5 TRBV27 CASSPWTGGEETQYF TGTGCCAGCAGTCCGTGGACAGGGGGCGAGGAGACCCAGTACTTC
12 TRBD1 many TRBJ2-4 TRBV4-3 CASSQDDRDQYF TGCGCCAGCAGCCAAGATGACAGGGATCAGTACTTC
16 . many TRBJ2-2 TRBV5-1 CASSFVGGLDTGELFF TGCGCCAGCAGCTTCGTAGGGGGATTGGACACCGGGGAGCTGTTTTTT
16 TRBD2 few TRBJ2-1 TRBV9 CASTPLGSGRYNEQFF TGTGCCAGCACCCCCCTAGGTAGCGGGAGATACAATGAGCAGTTCTTC
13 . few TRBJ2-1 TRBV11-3 CASSTQTDREQFF TGTGCCAGCAGCACCCAGACAGACAGAGAGCAGTTCTTC
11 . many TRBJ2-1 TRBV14 CASSQVREQFF TGTGCCAGCAGCCAAGTTCGCGAGCAGTTCTTC
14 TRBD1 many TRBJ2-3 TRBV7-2 CASSLDRGADTQYF TGTGCCAGCAGCCTAGACAGGGGGGCAGATACGCAGTATTTT
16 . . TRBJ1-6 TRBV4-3 CASSQDTRVPNSPLHF TGCGCCAGCAGCCAAGACACCAGGGTCCCAAATTCACCCCTCCACTTT
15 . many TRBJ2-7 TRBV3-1 CASSPGLRSSYEQYF TGTGCCAGCAGCCCGGGTCTCCGGAGCTCCTACGAGCAGTACTTC
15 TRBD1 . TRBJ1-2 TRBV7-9 CASSPDGQGAGGYTF TGTGCCAGCAGCCCCGACGGACAGGGGGCCGGTGGCTACACCTTC
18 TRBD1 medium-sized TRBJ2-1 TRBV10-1 CASSGASFGTGKAGEQFF TGCGCCAGCAGTGGAGCCTCCTTCGGGACAGGGAAAGCTGGGGAGCAGTTCTTC
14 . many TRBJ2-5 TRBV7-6 CASSFTGQRETQYF TGTGCCAGCAGCTTTACCGGACAGAGGGAGACCCAGTACTTC
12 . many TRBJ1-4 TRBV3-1 CASSRINEKLFF TGTGCCAGCAGCCGGATTAATGAAAAACTGTTTTTT
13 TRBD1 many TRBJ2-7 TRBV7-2 CASSLTGNYEQYF TGTGCCAGCAGCTTGACAGGGAACTACGAGCAGTACTTC
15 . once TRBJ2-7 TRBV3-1 CATSQVGFPSYEQYF TGTGCCACCAGCCAAGTCGGATTCCCATCCTACGAGCAGTACTTC
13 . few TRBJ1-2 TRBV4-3 CASSGDGNYGYTF TGCGCCAGCAGCGGGGACGGAAACTATGGCTACACCTTC
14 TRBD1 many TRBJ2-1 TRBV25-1 CASRRQGADNEQFF TGTGCCAGCAGAAGACAGGGGGCGGACAATGAGCAGTTCTTC